These 14 T cell receptor beta chains were sequenced from one sample in a study of blood T cell repertoires in COVID-19. Sequencing was performed with immunoSEQ multiplex PCR; in TCRdb, only in-frame clones are kept and a portion is missing. The sample shows roughly 130,000 clones, about 83% of them seen only once. Sequenced: peripheral blood. Every receptor here comes from a man younger than 45 with COVID-19, enrolled during active disease.

The chain joins TRBV7-2 to TRBJ1-3; no definite D call. Germline CDR1 is SGHTA and CDR2 is FQGNSA. The CDR3 length is 15 residues. The V end was cut by 4 bases, the J end by 7 bases, with 17 bases between. The CDR3 loop reads CASSSTGIGGNTIYF. Here the CDR3 DNA reads TGTGCCAGCAGCTCTACGGGGATAGGTGGTAACACCATATATTTT.

This clone is a singleton in its sample. In nucleotides, the CDR3 is TGTGCCAGCAGTGAACTCCGGGACAGGGTTGGGCCCCAGCATTTT. This sequence encodes CASSELRDRVGPQHF. This chain joins TRBV2 and TRBJ1-5; 9 bases fit TRBD1. The CDR3 covers 15 residues. Germline values: CDR1 SNHLY, CDR2 FYNNEI. The V and J ends lost 2 bases and 9 bases, in that order; junction bases with no gene match: 8. The full variable domain, in which reference TRBV2 and TRBJ1-5 provide the parts outside the CDR3, is EPEVTQTPSHQVTQMGQEVILRCVPISNHLYFYWYRQILGQKVEFLVSFYNNEISEKSEIFDDQFSVERPDGSNFTLKIRSTKLEDSAMYFCASSELRDRVGPQHFGDGTRLSIL.

The gene calls are TRBV28 and TRBJ2-3, with TRBD1 matching 8 bases. This CDR3 contains 18 residues. Germline assignment: CDR1 MDHEN and CDR2 SYDVKM. The V gene end was trimmed by 5 bases and the J gene end by 4 bases; junction bases not matched to a gene: 17. The CDR3 nucleotides read TGTGCCAGCAGTACCGGACAGGGCCCCGGAGGGTTCGCAGATACGCAGTATTTT. Protein product: CASSTGQGPGGFADTQYF.

In its sample, this clone was seen once. The chain employs TRBV27 and TRBJ1-2, with D perhaps TRBD1 (5 bases). The ends were cut back, 6 bases at V and 4 bases at J, with 9 bases in the middle. The length of the CDR3 is 12 residues. Germline CDR1 and CDR2: MNHEY and SMNVEV (reference sequence). The CDR3: CASRGLGYGYTF. The CDR3 DNA reads as TGTGCCAGCAGGGGGCTTGGCTATGGCTACACCTTC.

This clone was seen a handful of times. V and J are TRBV3-1 (or the pseudogene TRBV3-2) and TRBJ1-1, with D tentatively TRBD1 (5 bases). Germline loops: CDR1 LGHDT, CDR2 YNNKEL (reference sequence). V lost 4 bases to trimming and J lost 4 bases, with 10 bases between them. This CDR3 comprises 13 residues. The DNA of the CDR3 is TGTGCCAGCAGCCGGGGGGTGCGCACTGAAGCTTTCTTT. It is translated as CASSRGVRTEAFF.

The chain has TRBV30 and TRBJ2-5; TRBD1 might be the D (5 bases). The V end lost 1 base, the J end lost 0 bases, and 6 bases lay between the germline ends. The CDR3 length is 13 residues. Germline CDR1 and CDR2: GTSNPN and SVGIG (reference sequence). CDR3 bases: TGTGCCTGGAGTGGACAGAACCAAGAGACCCAGTACTTC. This codes for CAWSGQNQETQYF. The entire variable domain, with the rest obtained from reference TRBV30 and TRBJ2-5, is as follows: SQTIHQWPATLVQPVGSPLSLECTVEGTSNPNLYWYRQAAGRGLQLLFYSVGIGQISSEVPQNLSASRPQDRQFILSSKKLLLSDSGFYLCAWSGQNQETQYFGPGTRLLVL.

This clone was seen at least ten times. The chain uses TRBV3-1 (or the pseudogene TRBV3-2) and TRBJ2-1; 10 bases match TRBD2. CDR3 size: 14 residues. Trimming removed 5 bases from V and 9 bases from J; junction bases left unmatched: 7. Germline CDR1 LGHDT, CDR2 YNNKEL (reference sequence). The CDR3 bases are TGTGCCAGCAGCTCCGGGACTAGCGTCACTGAGCAGTTCTTC. Its protein is CASSSGTSVTEQFF.

The chain employs TRBV6-6 and TRBJ2-6; D perhaps matches TRBD2 (5 bases). Trimming stripped 5 bases from V and 0 bases from J, with 17 bases between. The CDR3 length is 18 residues. The germline gives CDR1 MNHNY, CDR2 SVGAGI (reference sequence). CDR3 residues: CASSRGSPQNSGANVLTF. Written as DNA, the CDR3 is TGTGCCAGCAGTCGCGGGTCCCCGCAGAACTCTGGGGCCAACGTCCTGACTTTC.

This clone was detected only once. The gene calls are TRBV10-1 and TRBJ2-3, with 12 bases that match TRBD2. V lost 2 bases to trimming and J lost 6 bases; unmatched junction nucleotides: 9. Germline loops: CDR1 WNHNN, CDR2 SYGVQD (reference sequence). CDR3 length: 17 amino acids. Here the CDR3 DNA reads TGCGCCAGCAGTGAGATTAGGACTAGCGGGATTAACGATACGCAGTATTTT. Protein sequence: CASSEIRTSGINDTQYF.

V and J are TRBV18 and TRBJ2-5; 13 bases align to TRBD2. The CDR3 spans 15 residues. V was pared by 2 bases and J by 4 bases, with 1 base of the junction left unmatched. Germline CDR1 is KGHSH and CDR2 is LQKENI. The CDR3 spells CASSPTSGRVETQYF. In DNA form, the CDR3 reads TGTGCCAGCTCACCAACTAGCGGGAGGGTAGAGACCCAGTACTTC.

This rearrangement joins TRBV27 to TRBJ2-7; TRBD2 matches at 7 bases. The CDR3 length is 15 residues. Per germline, CDR1 MNHEY and CDR2 SMNVEV (reference sequence). V trimming: 7 bases; J trimming: 0 bases; junction bases outside the gene matches: 9. The CDR3 nucleotides read TGTGCCAGCATCTCCGGGGGGATAAACTCCTACGAGCAGTACTTC. Residues: CASISGGINSYEQYF.

The chain recombines TRBV5-4 with TRBJ2-7; TRBD1 matches 11 bases. The CDR3 totals 15 residues. V was pared by 1 base and J by 4 bases, with 4 bases of the junction left unmatched. Per germline, CDR1 SGHNT and CDR2 YYREEE (reference sequence). CDR3 nucleotides: TGTGCCAGCAGCTTGCGGGACAGGGGGATGTACGAGCAGTACTTC. Protein product: CASSLRDRGMYEQYF.

The chain couples TRBV18 to TRBJ1-1, with D maybe TRBD1 (6 bases). Germline values: CDR1 KGHSH, CDR2 LQKENI. With 3 bases removed from V and 4 bases from J, the gap between germline ends came to 12 bases. CDR3 size: 14 residues. CDR3 DNA: TGTGCCAGCTCACCCCGGGACAAGGGCACTGAAGCTTTCTTT. It encodes CASSPRDKGTEAFF.

This sequence joins TRBV5-4 and TRBJ1-6; TRBD1 might be the D (6 bases). The CDR3 totals 11 residues. Trimming pared 4 bases from V and 15 bases from J, leaving 11 bases between. Germline V gene data show CDR1 as SGHNT and CDR2 as YYREEE (reference sequence). The chain's CDR3 is CASSAGALLHF. In DNA, the CDR3 is TGTGCCAGCAGCGCAGGGGCTCTCCTCCACTTT.